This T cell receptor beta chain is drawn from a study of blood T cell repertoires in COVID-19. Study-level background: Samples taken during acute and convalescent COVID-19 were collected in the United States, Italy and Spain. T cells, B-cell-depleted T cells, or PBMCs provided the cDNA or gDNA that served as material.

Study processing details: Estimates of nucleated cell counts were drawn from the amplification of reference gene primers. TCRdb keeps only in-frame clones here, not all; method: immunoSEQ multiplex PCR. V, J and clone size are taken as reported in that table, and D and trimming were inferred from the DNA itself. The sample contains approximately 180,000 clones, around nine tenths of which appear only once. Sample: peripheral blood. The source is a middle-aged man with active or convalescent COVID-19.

The CDR3: CASSLTQGPHEQYF. The CDR3 bases are TGTGCCAGCAGCTTGACACAGGGACCCCACGAGCAGTACTTC. The rearrangement uses TRBV7-9 and TRBJ2-7; a weak D match, TRBD1 (6 bases). The germline CDR1 and CDR2 sequences are SEHNR and FQNEAQ (reference sequence). This CDR3 has 14 residues. The ends were cut back, 3 bases at V and 5 bases at J, with 14 bases in the middle.